The rows below give T cell receptor beta chains drawn from one sample of a study of shared clonotypes between healthy human individuals. Clones were read by immunoSEQ multiplex PCR, and TCRdb kept only the in-frame ones, dropping some. The sample holds 2,500,000 or so clones, over 85% seen once. Sequencing used naive CD4+ T cells from PBMCs. The receptors come from a man between 18 and 35 years old in good health. Some clones in this sample may be carry-over from other donors' samples. CDR3s include the opening cysteine and the closing phenylalanine or tryptophan. The order of the fields is V gene, J gene, D gene, CDR3 DNA, CDR3 protein. The D gene is left open where the match is weak.

v_gene: TRBV6-1
j_gene: TRBJ2-5
d_gene: TRBD1
CDR3nt: TGTGCCAGCAGAGGGACAGGGGGGCGGGAGACCCAGTACTTC
CDR3aa: CASRGTGGRETQYF

v_gene: TRBV27
j_gene: TRBJ2-5
d_gene: TRBD2
CDR3nt: TGTGCCAGCAGTTTCACTAGCGGACCCGGGACCCAGTACTTC
CDR3aa: CASSFTSGPGTQYF

v_gene: TRBV7-4
j_gene: TRBJ1-4
d_gene: -
CDR3nt: TGTGCCAGCAGCAACAGGACAGCCCGACCTGAAAAACTGTTTTTT
CDR3aa: CASSNRTARPEKLFF

v_gene: TRBV28
j_gene: TRBJ1-2
d_gene: -
CDR3nt: TGTGCCAGCAGCTTCAATGGCTACACCTTC
CDR3aa: CASSFNGYTF

v_gene: TRBV28
j_gene: TRBJ2-6
d_gene: -
CDR3nt: TGTGCCAGCAGCCCCTTCGGGGTTGCTGGGGCCAACGTCCTGACTTTC
CDR3aa: CASSPFGVAGANVLTF

v_gene: TRBV19
j_gene: TRBJ1-1
d_gene: -
CDR3nt: TGTGCCAGTAGTACGTGGGGGAGTCGAGGCACTGAAGCTTTCTTT
CDR3aa: CASSTWGSRGTEAFF

v_gene: TRBV11-2
j_gene: TRBJ2-4
d_gene: TRBD2
CDR3nt: TGTGCCAGCAGCCCAACCGGGACTAGCAGGCCCAAAAACATTCAGTACTTC
CDR3aa: CASSPTGTSRPKNIQYF

v_gene: TRBV6-5
j_gene: TRBJ2-1
d_gene: -
CDR3nt: TGTGCCAGCAGTTACACCACAGGGTACAATGAGCAGTTCTTC
CDR3aa: CASSYTTGYNEQFF

v_gene: TRBV5-1
j_gene: TRBJ2-7
d_gene: TRBD1
CDR3nt: TGCGCCAGCAGCTTGCCCAGGACAGGGGGAGCCTACGAGCAGTACTTC
CDR3aa: CASSLPRTGGAYEQYF

v_gene: TRBV5-1
j_gene: TRBJ2-2
d_gene: TRBD2
CDR3nt: TGCGCCAGCAGCTTGTCGGGGACTAGCGGGCGGGTGAACACCGGGGAGCTGTTTTTT
CDR3aa: CASSLSGTSGRVNTGELFF